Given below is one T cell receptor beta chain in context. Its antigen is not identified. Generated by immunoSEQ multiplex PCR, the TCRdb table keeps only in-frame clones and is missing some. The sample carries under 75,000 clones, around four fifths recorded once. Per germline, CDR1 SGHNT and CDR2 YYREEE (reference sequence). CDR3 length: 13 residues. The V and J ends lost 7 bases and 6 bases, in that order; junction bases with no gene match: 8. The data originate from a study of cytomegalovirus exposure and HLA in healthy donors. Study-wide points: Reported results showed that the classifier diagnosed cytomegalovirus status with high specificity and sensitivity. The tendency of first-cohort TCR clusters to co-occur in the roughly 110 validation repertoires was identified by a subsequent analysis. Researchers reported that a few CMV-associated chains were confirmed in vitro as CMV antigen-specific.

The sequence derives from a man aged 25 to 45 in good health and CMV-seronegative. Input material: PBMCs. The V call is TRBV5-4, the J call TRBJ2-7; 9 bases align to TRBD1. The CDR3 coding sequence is TGTGCCAGCTTGGGGACAGGGAAGTCCGAGCAGTACTTC. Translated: CASLGTGKSEQYF.